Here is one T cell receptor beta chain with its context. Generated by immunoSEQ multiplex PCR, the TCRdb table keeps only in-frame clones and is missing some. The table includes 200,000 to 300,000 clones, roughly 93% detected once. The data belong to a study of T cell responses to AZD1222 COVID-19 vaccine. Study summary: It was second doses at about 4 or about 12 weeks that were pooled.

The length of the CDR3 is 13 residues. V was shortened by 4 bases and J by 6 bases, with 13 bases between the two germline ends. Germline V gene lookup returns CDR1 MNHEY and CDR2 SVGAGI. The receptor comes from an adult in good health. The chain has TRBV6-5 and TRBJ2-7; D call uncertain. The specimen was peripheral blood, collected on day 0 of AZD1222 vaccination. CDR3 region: CASSSTGLSEQYF. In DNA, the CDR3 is TGTGCCAGCAGTTCCACCGGGCTCTCCGAGCAGTACTTC.